Detailed here is one T cell receptor (beta chain). Its antigen is not known. This sample was included in a study of cytomegalovirus exposure and HLA in healthy donors. The study's findings and limits: Later analysis demonstrated an association between a missense DCLRE1C variant and TCR beta V- and J-gene trimming.

The CDR3 loop spans 15 amino acids. V lost 5 bases and J lost 0, with 14 bases in between. In germline, CDR1 is SGHNT, CDR2 YENEEA. It was with 60 Vbeta and 13 Jbeta primers that the PCR ran. The repertoire was sequenced with immunoSEQ multiplex PCR; TCRdb's copy has only in-frame clones and lacks some. This sample yields 150,000 to 160,000 clones, of which 70% to 80% are seen a single time; less than 10% belongs to the top ten. The sample consisted of PBMCs. This TCR derives from a man aged 30 to 45 in good health and CMV-seropositive. The gene calls are TRBV11-3 and TRBJ2-7, with D tentatively TRBD1 (6 bases). The CDR3 DNA is TGTGCCAGCAGCCCTGGACAGTCCACCTCCTACGAGCAGTACTTC. It yields the protein CASSPGQSTSYEQYF.